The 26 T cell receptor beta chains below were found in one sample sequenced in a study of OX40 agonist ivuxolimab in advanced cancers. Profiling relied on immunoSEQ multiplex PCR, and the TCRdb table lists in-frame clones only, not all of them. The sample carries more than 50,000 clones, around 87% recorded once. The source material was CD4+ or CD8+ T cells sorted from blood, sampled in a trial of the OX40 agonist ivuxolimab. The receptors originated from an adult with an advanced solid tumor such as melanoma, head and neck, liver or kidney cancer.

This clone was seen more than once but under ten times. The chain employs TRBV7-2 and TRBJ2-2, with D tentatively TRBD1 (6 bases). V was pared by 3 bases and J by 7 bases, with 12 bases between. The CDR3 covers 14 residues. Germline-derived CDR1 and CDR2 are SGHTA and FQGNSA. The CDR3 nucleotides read TGTGCCAGCAGCTTTTCCAGGGGAATCGGGGAGCTGTTTTTT. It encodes CASSFSRGIGELFF.

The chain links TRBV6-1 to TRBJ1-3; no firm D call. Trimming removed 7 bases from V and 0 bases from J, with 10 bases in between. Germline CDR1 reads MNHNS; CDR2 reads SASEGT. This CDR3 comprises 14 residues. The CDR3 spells CASTPGYSGNTIYF. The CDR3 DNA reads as TGTGCCAGCACACCGGGTTACTCTGGAAACACCATATATTTT.

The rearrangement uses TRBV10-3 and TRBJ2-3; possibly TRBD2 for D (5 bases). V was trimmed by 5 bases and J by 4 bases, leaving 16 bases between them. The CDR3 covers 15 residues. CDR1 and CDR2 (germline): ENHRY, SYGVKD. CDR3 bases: TGTGCCATCAGTAAACTAGGCGAGTCCCCAGATACGCAGTATTTT. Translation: CAISKLGESPDTQYF.

The CDR3 loop reads CASSEGTWVGYTF. In DNA form, the CDR3 reads TGTGCCAGCAGTGAGGGGACTTGGGTGGGCTACACCTTC. The chain joins TRBV6-1 to TRBJ1-2; maybe TRBD1 (5 bases). Germline V gene data show CDR1 as MNHNS and CDR2 as SASEGT. This CDR3 comprises 13 residues. Trimming stripped 3 bases from V and 8 bases from J, with 13 bases between.

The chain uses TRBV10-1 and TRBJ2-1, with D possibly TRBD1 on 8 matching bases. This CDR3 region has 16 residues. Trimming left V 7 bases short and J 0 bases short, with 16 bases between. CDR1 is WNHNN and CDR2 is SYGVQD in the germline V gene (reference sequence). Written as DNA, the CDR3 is TGCGCCAGCAATAAGACAGGGGAGGGCTCCTACAATGAGCAGTTCTTC. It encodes CASNKTGEGSYNEQFF.

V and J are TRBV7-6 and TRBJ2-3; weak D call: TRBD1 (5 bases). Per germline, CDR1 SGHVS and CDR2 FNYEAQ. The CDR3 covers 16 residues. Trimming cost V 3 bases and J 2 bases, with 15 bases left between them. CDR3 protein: CASSFGAAGLTDTQYF. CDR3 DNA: TGTGCCAGCAGCTTTGGGGCGGCAGGCCTCACAGATACGCAGTATTTT.

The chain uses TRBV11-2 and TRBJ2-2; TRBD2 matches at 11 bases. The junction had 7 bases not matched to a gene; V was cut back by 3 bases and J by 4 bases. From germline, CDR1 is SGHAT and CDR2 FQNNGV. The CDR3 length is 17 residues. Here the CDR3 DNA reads TGTGCCAGCAGCTTGGGTAGCGGGAGGGCCGTCACCGGGGAGCTGTTTTTT. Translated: CASSLGSGRAVTGELFF.

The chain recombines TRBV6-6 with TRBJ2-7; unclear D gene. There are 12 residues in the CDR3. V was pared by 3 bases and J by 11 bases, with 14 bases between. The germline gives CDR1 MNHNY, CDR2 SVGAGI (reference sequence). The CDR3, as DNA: TGTGCCAGCAGTTATTCTTACGATCGGGAGTACTTC. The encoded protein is CASSYSYDREYF.

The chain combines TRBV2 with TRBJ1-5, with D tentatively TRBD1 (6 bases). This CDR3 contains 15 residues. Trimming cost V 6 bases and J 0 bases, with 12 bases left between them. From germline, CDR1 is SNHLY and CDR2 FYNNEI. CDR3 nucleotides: TGTGCCAGCAGCAGACAGGACAATAGCAATCAGCCCCAGCATTTT. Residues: CASSRQDNSNQPQHF.

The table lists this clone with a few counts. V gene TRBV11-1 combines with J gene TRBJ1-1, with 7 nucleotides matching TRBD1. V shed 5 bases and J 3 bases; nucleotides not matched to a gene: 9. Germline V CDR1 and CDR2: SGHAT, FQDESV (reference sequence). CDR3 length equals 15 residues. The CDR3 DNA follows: TGTGCCAGCAGCCAACGTCAGACAGGGTACACTGAAGCTTTCTTT. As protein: CASSQRQTGYTEAFF.

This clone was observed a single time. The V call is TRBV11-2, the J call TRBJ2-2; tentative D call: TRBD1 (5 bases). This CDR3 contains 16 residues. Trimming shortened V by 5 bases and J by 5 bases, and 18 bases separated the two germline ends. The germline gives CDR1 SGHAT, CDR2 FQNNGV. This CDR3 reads CASSRKILRDTGELFF. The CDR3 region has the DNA TGTGCCAGCAGCCGCAAAATTCTCAGGGATACCGGGGAGCTGTTTTTT.

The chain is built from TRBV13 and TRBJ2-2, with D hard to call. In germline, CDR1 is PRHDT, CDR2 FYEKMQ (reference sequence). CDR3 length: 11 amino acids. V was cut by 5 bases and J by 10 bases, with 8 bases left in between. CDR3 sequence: CASSREAELFF. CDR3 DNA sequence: TGTGCCAGCAGCCGAGAGGCGGAGCTGTTTTTT.

CDR3: CASSEKVSKGYTF. The CDR3 DNA is TGCGCCAGCAGTGAAAAGGTGTCGAAAGGCTACACCTTC. The chain links TRBV10-2 to TRBJ1-2; no clear D gene. V lost 3 bases, J lost 8 bases, and 13 bases lay in between. The CDR3 is 13 residues long. The germline V gene has CDR1 WSHSY and CDR2 SAAADI.

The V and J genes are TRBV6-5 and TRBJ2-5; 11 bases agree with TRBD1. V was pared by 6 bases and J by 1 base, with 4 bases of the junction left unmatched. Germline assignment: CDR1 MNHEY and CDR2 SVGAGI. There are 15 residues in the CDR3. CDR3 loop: CASSPGTGGQETQYF. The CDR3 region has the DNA TGTGCCAGCAGCCCCGGGACAGGGGGCCAAGAGACCCAGTACTTC.

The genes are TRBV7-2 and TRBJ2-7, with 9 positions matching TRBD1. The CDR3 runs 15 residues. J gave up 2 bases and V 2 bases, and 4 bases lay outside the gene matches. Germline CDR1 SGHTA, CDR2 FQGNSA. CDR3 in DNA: TGTGCCAGCAGCTTACGGACAGGGGCGGCCTACGAGCAGTACTTC. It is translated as CASSLRTGAAYEQYF.

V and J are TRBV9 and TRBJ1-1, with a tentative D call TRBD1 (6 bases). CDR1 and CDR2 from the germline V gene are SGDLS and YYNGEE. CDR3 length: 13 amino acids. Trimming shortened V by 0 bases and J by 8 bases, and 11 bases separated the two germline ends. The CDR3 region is CASSVGGGYEAFF. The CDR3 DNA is TGTGCCAGCAGCGTAGGAGGGGGATACGAAGCTTTCTTT.

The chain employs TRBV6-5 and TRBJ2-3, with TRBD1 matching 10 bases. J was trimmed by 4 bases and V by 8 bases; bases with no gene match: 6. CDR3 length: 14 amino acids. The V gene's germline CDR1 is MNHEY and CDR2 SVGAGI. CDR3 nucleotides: TGTGCCAGCCGCCGGGACAGGGGTTCAGATACGCAGTATTTT. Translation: CASRRDRGSDTQYF.

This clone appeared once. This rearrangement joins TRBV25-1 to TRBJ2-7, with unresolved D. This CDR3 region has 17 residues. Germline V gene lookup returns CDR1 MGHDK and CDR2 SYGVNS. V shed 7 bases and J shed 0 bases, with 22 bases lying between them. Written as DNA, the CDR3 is TGTGCCAGCATGCCCAGTCCCGGGTCCCCGAGCTCCTACGAGCAGTACTTC. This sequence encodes CASMPSPGSPSSYEQYF.

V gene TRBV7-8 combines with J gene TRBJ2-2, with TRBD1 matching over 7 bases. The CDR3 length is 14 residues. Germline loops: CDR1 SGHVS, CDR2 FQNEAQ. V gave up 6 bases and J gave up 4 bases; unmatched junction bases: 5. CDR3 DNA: TGTGCCAGCAGGACAGGGATCCCCACCGGGGAGCTGTTTTTT. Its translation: CASRTGIPTGELFF.

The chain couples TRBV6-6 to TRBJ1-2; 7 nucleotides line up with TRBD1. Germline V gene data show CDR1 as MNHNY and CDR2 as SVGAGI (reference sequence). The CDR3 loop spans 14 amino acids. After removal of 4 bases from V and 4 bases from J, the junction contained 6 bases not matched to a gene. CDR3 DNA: TGTGCCAGCAGTTTCACACAGGGGTCCTATGGCTACACCTTC. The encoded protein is CASSFTQGSYGYTF.

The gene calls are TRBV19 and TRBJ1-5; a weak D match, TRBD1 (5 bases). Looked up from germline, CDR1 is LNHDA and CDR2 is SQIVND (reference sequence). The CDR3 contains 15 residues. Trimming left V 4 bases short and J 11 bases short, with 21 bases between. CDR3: CASSTNRWGSFTQHF. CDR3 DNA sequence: TGTGCCAGTAGTACCAACAGGTGGGGGAGTTTCACCCAGCATTTT.

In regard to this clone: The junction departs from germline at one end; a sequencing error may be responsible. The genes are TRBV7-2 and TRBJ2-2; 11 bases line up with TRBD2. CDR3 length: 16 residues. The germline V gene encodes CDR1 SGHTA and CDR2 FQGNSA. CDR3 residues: CASTLGLAGNTGELFF. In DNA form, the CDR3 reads TGTGCCAGCACCTTAGGACTAGCGGGCAACACCGGGGAGCTGTTTTTT.

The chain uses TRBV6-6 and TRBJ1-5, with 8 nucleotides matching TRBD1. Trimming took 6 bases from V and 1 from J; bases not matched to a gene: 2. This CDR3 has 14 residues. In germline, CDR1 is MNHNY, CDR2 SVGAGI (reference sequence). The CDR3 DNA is TGTGCCAGCAGGAGGGACAGGAGCAATCAGCCCCAGCATTTT. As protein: CASRRDRSNQPQHF.

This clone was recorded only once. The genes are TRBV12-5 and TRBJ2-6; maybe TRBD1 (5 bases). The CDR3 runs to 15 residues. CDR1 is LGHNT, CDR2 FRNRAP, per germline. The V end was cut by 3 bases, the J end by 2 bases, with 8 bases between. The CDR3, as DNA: TGTGCTAGTGGTTTAGGGGTCCCTGGGGCCAACGTCCTGACTTTC. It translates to CASGLGVPGANVLTF. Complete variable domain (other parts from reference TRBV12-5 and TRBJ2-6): DARVTQTPRHKVTEMGQEVTMRCQPILGHNTVFWYRQTMMQGLELLAYFRNRAPLDDSGMPKDRFSAEMPDATLATLKIQPSEPRDSAVYFCASGLGVPGANVLTFGAGSRLTVL.

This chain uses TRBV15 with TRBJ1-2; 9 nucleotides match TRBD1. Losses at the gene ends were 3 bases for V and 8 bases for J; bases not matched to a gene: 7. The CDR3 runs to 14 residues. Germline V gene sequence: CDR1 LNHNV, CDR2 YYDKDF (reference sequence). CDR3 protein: CATSRENRGQGYTF. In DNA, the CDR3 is TGTGCCACCAGCAGGGAAAACAGGGGGCAAGGCTACACCTTC.

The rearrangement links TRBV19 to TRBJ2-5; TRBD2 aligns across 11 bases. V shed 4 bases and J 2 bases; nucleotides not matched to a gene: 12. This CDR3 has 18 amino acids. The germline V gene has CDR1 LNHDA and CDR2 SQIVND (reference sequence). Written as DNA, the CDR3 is TGTGCCAGTAGTAGCTTTTCGTCTAGCGGGGGGAAACAAGAGACCCAGTACTTC. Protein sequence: CASSSFSSSGGKQETQYF.